A selection of T cell receptor beta chains follows, all from one sample in a study of blood T cell repertoires in COVID-19. TCRdb's table, derived via immunoSEQ multiplex PCR, lists solely in-frame clones and lacks some. This sample yields 150,000 to 200,000 clones, of which 70% to 90% are seen a single time; about a tenth belongs to the top ten. Material for sequencing was peripheral blood. The receptor set was obtained from a human donor with active or convalescent COVID-19. The donor label of this sample is uncertain. The CDR3 runs from the conserved cysteine through the conserved F or W. The D gene is left open where the match is weak. Only part of the rows carry a size: once, few, many, or a class if the clone is expanded.

>NA|NA|TRBJ1-5|TRBV9
TGTGCCAGCAGCGCGGGGGGGGTCGGCGGACATCAGCCCCAGCATTTT
CASSAGGVGGHQPQHF
>NA|NA|TRBJ1-2|TRBV7-9
TGTGCCAGCAGCTTACCAGGGTCGTATGGCTACACCTTC
CASSLPGSYGYTF
>TRBD2|few|TRBJ2-1|TRBV3-1/TRBV3-2
TGTGCCAGCAGCCTCCCTAGCGGGGGGGACAATGAGCAGTTCTTC
CASSLPSGGDNEQFF
>TRBD2|NA|TRBJ2-5|TRBV7-2
TGTGCCAGCAGCCTAGGGGTGAGCGGGGACCAAGAGACCCAGTACTTC
CASSLGVSGDQETQYF
>TRBD1|NA|TRBJ2-7|TRBV27
TGTGCCAGCAGTGGAACCGGGACAGGGACCTCCTACGAGCAGTACTTC
CASSGTGTGTSYEQYF
>NA|NA|TRBJ1-2|TRBV28
TGTGCCAGCCGGCGCGGGGGGCTAGGCTATGGCTACACCTTC
CASRRGGLGYGYTF
>TRBD2|NA|TRBJ2-5|TRBV5-1
TGCGCCAGCAGCTTCACGGGACTAGAATCTGGGACCCAGTACTTC
CASSFTGLESGTQYF
>NA|few|TRBJ1-5|TRBV28
TGTGCCAGCAGTTCCCGCAGGTATTCCTCCGATCAGCCCCAGCATTTT
CASSSRRYSSDQPQHF
>TRBD1|few|TRBJ2-7|TRBV5-1
TGCGCCAGCGCTTTAGGGACAGGGTCGTACTACGAGCAGTACTTC
CASALGTGSYYEQYF
>NA|NA|TRBJ2-3|TRBV7-9
TGTGCCAGCAGCGTAGGATCAGGGGTGTACGCAGATACGCAGTATTTT
CASSVGSGVYADTQYF
>TRBD1|NA|TRBJ2-7|TRBV6-5
TGTGCCAGCAGTTACAGGACAGGGCGCGAATACGAGCAGTACTTC
CASSYRTGREYEQYF
>NA|NA|TRBJ2-7|TRBV13
TGTGCCAGCAGCCAGGTTGGAGGATACGAGCAGTACTTC
CASSQVGGYEQYF
>TRBD2|NA|TRBJ2-1|TRBV11-2
TGTGCCAGCAGCTCTGGACTAGCGGGTAACAATGAGCAGTTCTTC
CASSSGLAGNNEQFF
>NA|NA|TRBJ1-2|TRBV5-4
TGTGCCAGCAGCTCCGGGGGTCTCTATGGCTACACCTTC
CASSSGGLYGYTF
>TRBD1|NA|TRBJ2-6|TRBV19
TGTGCCAGTAGTATGGGAAACCGCCGGGGACAGGGGACTACTGGGGCCAACGTCCTGACTTTC
CASSMGNRRGQGTTGANVLTF
>TRBD1|NA|TRBJ1-1|TRBV3-1/TRBV3-2
TGTGCCAACAGCCAATATGACAGGGGGTACGCTGAAGCTTTCTTT
CANSQYDRGYAEAFF
>NA|NA|TRBJ1-2|TRBV28
TGTGCCAGCAGTTTACCCGCAGGGCCGACCTATGGCTACACCTTC
CASSLPAGPTYGYTF
>NA|NA|TRBJ2-1|TRBV9
TGTGCCAGCAGCGGGGCGGGGGCCTCCTACAATGAGCAGTTCTTC
CASSGAGASYNEQFF
>TRBD1|NA|TRBJ1-1|TRBV3-1/TRBV3-2
TGTGCCAGCACCCGCAGAGGGGGCAGCATGAACACTGAAGCTTTCTTT
CASTRRGGSMNTEAFF
>TRBD1|NA|TRBJ2-1|TRBV7-2
TGTGCCAGCAGCCAGACCGGGACAGATGTACGCAATGAGCAGTTCTTC
CASSQTGTDVRNEQFF
>NA|NA|TRBJ2-5|TRBV7-6
TGTGCCAGCAGCTTATTTCAAGGGAGGGAGACCCAGTACTTC
CASSLFQGRETQYF
>NA|once|TRBJ1-1|TRBV5-6
TGTGCCAGCAGCTTGTCTCCTGACAGCACTGAAGCTTTCTTT
CASSLSPDSTEAFF
>TRBD2|NA|TRBJ2-2|TRBV2
TGTGCCAGCACTCAAACTAGCGGGAGCGGTACCGGGGAGCTGTTTTTT
CASTQTSGSGTGELFF
>NA|once|TRBJ1-5|TRBV5-6
TGTGCCAGCAGCTTCCAACAACAGGGCCCTCAACGACCCCAGCATTTT
CASSFQQQGPQRPQHF
>NA|NA|TRBJ1-5|TRBV5-1
TGCGCCAGCAGCTTGGGCTACAGACAGCCCCAGCATTTT
CASSLGYRQPQHF
>TRBD1|NA|TRBJ2-6|TRBV2
TGTGCCAGCAGTCCGGACAGGGGGCTTTCGGGTGGGGCCAACGTCCTGACTTTC
CASSPDRGLSGGANVLTF
>NA|NA|TRBJ2-2|TRBV6-5
TGTGCCAGCAGTAACAGTCAAGACACCGGGGAGCTGTTTTTT
CASSNSQDTGELFF
>NA|NA|TRBJ2-2|TRBV5-1
TGCGCCAGCAGCTTGGGGCGGGGCGGTGGCACCGGGGAGCTGTTTTTT
CASSLGRGGGTGELFF
>NA|NA|TRBJ1-2|TRBV3-1/TRBV3-2
TGTGCCAGCAGCCCTAGGGGGAATTATGGCTACACCTTC
CASSPRGNYGYTF
>TRBD2|NA|TRBJ2-6|TRBV19
TGTGCCAGTAGTATGGGGACTACCACCCCCAACGTCCTGACTTTC
CASSMGTTTPNVLTF
>NA|NA|TRBJ2-5|TRBV3-1/TRBV3-2
TGTGCCAGCAGCCAAGTACGAGGGGGGGGGACCCAGTACTTC
CASSQVRGGGTQYF
>TRBD2|NA|TRBJ2-1|TRBV5-1
TGCGCCAGCAGCCCTCGCTTCCCGGCGGGAGTCTACAATGAGCAGTTCTTC
CASSPRFPAGVYNEQFF
>NA|once|TRBJ1-3|TRBV5-1
TGCGCCAGCAGGGCACTAAACTCTGGAAACACCATATATTTT
CASRALNSGNTIYF
>TRBD1|once|TRBJ2-1|TRBV5-4
TGTGCCAGCAGCTTGAGGGGGCATGAGAATGAGCAGTTCTTC
CASSLRGHENEQFF
>NA|NA|TRBJ2-2|TRBV5-1
TGCGCCAGCAGCTTGCAAAATGTTCTAACTAGGAGCGGGGAGCTGTTTTTT
CASSLQNVLTRSGELFF
>TRBD1|NA|TRBJ2-3|TRBV2
TGTGCCAGCAGGGGGGACAGAACAGATACGCAGTATTTT
CASRGDRTDTQYF
>NA|NA|TRBJ2-7|TRBV4-1
TGCGCCAGCAGCCAAGACAGGCAGGGGCGTTACGAGCAGTACTTC
CASSQDRQGRYEQYF
>TRBD2|NA|TRBJ2-7|TRBV11-2
TGTGCCAGCAGCTTACGGACTAGCGGGTTTGTCCACGAGCAGTACTTC
CASSLRTSGFVHEQYF